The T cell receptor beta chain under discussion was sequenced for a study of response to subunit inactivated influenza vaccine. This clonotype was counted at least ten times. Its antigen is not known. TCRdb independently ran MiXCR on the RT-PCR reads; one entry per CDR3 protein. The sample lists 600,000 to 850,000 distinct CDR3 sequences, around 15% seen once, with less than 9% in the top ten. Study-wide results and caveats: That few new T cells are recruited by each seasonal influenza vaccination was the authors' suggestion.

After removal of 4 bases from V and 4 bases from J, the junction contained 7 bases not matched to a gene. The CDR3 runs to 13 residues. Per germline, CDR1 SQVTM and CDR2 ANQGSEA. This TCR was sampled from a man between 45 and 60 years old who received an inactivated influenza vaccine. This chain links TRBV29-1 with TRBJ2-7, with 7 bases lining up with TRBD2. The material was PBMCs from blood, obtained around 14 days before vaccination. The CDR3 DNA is TGCAGCGTTGCGGCGGGAGAATATTACGAGCAGTACTTC. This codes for CSVAAGEYYEQYF.